The source of this TCR beta chain is a study of blood T cell repertoires in COVID-19. Study at large: Sites in the United States, Italy and Spain provided acute and convalescent COVID-19 samples. The cDNA or gDNA used as material had been derived from T cells, B-cell-depleted T cells, or PBMCs.

In the authors' methods: Quantification of nucleated cells was approximated via reference gene primer amplification. Profiling relied on immunoSEQ multiplex PCR, and the TCRdb table lists in-frame clones only, not all of them. The V and J calls and the clone size are those of that table, but D and trimming were determined from the DNA. This sample has some 150,000 clones, with about four fifths found just once. CDR1 is KGHDR and CDR2 is SFDVKD in the germline V gene. Trimming took 4 bases from V and 2 from J, leaving 13 bases between them. CDR3 length: 15 residues. Sequences were obtained from peripheral blood. The chain combines TRBV24-1 with TRBJ1-2; perhaps TRBD1 as D (5 bases). This TCR derives from a human donor with acute or convalescent COVID-19. The donor label of this sample is uncertain. CDR3 amino acids: CATSDRSQGNYGYTF. The DNA for the CDR3 is TGTGCCACCAGTGACCGCTCCCAGGGAAACTATGGCTACACCTTC.